This T cell receptor (beta chain) appears in the sequencing data of a study of early T cells in non-severe SARS-CoV-2 infection. From germline, CDR1 is MNHNS and CDR2 SASEGT. The CDR3 sequence is 15 residues long. TCRdb called the 5' RACE reads again in MiXCR, with one record for every CDR3 protein. The sample consists of under 90,000 distinct CDR3 sequences, under 15% of them appearing once. About this clonotype: A junction end diverges from the germline sequence, so it may reflect a read error.

The sequencing input was whole blood. The origin of this receptor is an adult who was a healthcare worker with PCR-confirmed SARS-CoV-2 infection or an uninfected control (not recorded which). The chain uses TRBV6-1 and TRBJ1-4, with D perhaps matching TRBD1 (6 bases). DNA of the CDR3: TGTGTCAGCAGTGAAAGGGGGTTGGCTAATGAAAAACTGTTTTTT. Its protein product is CVSSERGLANEKLFF.